One sample yielded the 15 T cell receptor beta chains listed below, sequenced in a study of T cell responses to AZD1222 COVID-19 vaccine. The protocol was immunoSEQ multiplex PCR, while the TCRdb copy is restricted to in-frame clones and leaves out a portion. The sample includes 52,000 or so clones, approximately 84% of them seen just once. Material: peripheral blood, obtained on day 0 of AZD1222 vaccination. The receptors shown here come from an adult in good health.

This clone was counted once. The J gene is TRBJ2-1, the V gene TRBV28, with TRBD1 matching over 10 bases. The CDR3 totals 14 residues. Unmatched junction bases numbered 6, after V lost 5 bases and J lost 8 bases. Looked up from germline, CDR1 is MDHEN and CDR2 is SYDVKM. The CDR3: CASSRQGARHEQFF. CDR3 nucleotides: TGTGCCAGCAGTCGACAGGGGGCGAGACATGAGCAGTTCTTC.

This chain joins TRBV4-1 and TRBJ1-2, with D maybe TRBD1 (5 bases). V lost 0 bases to trimming and J lost 5 bases, with 10 bases between them. Germline V gene lookup returns CDR1 MGHRA and CDR2 YSYEKL. This CDR3 has 14 residues. The CDR3 nucleotides read TGCGCCAGCAGCCAAGATGAGAGGGGATATGGCTACACCTTC. Protein sequence: CASSQDERGYGYTF.

This sequence joins TRBV20-1 and TRBJ1-6; TRBD1 is a possible D gene (6 bases). The CDR3 consists of 15 residues. With 3 bases removed from V and 8 bases from J, the gap between germline ends came to 17 bases. Germline loops: CDR1 DFQATT, CDR2 SNEGSKA (reference sequence). CDR3 protein: CSASLSQGPYSPLHF. The CDR3 DNA sequence: TGCAGTGCTAGTCTCTCCCAGGGGCCTTATTCACCCCTCCACTTT.

This sequence joins TRBV23-1 and TRBJ2-5, with D possibly being TRBD2 (5 bases). TRBV23-1 is assigned to the ORF class and has an uncertain function. This CDR3 comprises 15 residues. Between the trimmed V and J ends, which lost 3 bases and 5 bases, there was a span of 16 bases. The CDR3 DNA follows: TGCGCCAGCAGTCATCCAACTAGAACTCACGAGACCCAGTACTTC. Its protein product is CASSHPTRTHETQYF.

The chain is built from TRBV6-1 and TRBJ1-1; no firm D call. Deletions cut 0 bases from V and 4 bases from J, with 12 bases between. Germline assignment: CDR1 MNHNS and CDR2 SASEGT. The CDR3 contains 15 residues. The CDR3 nucleotides read TGTGCCAGCAGTGAAGCGCTACCGCGGGGCACTGAAGCTTTCTTT. Its translation is CASSEALPRGTEAFF.

The rearrangement uses TRBV5-1 and TRBJ2-5; TRBD2 aligns across 7 bases. There are 17 residues in the CDR3. The germline V gene has CDR1 SGHRS and CDR2 YFSETQ. Unmatched junction bases numbered 16, after V lost 4 bases and J lost 4 bases. CDR3 sequence reads: CASSPLAAGDLRETQYF. CDR3 in DNA: TGCGCCAGCAGCCCCTTGGCTGCGGGAGACCTCCGAGAGACCCAGTACTTC.

This chain uses TRBV14 with TRBJ1-2, with D possibly matching TRBD1 (5 bases). The germline V gene has CDR1 SGHDN and CDR2 FVKESK. The CDR3 is 13 amino acids. V lost 0 bases, J lost 8 bases, and 10 bases lay in between. The CDR3 bases are TGTGCCAGCAGCCAAGAACAGGCGGGGGGCTACACCTTC. Protein: CASSQEQAGGYTF.

The chain couples TRBV9 to TRBJ2-2; 8 positions agree with TRBD1. This CDR3 has 13 residues. From germline, CDR1 is SGDLS and CDR2 YYNGEE. After removal of 3 bases from V and 7 bases from J, the junction contained 2 bases not matched to a gene. The chain's CDR3 is CASSATGGGELFF. The CDR3 DNA sequence: TGTGCCAGCAGCGCCACAGGGGGCGGGGAGCTGTTTTTT.

The chain recombines TRBV3-1 (or the pseudogene TRBV3-2) with TRBJ1-1; D not certain. The germline gives CDR1 LGHDT, CDR2 YNNKEL (reference sequence). V lost 11 bases to trimming and J lost 4 bases, with 14 bases between them. This CDR3 is 12 amino acids long. This chain's CDR3 is CACGRWGTEAFF. In nucleotides, the CDR3 is TGTGCCTGCGGGCGATGGGGCACTGAAGCTTTCTTT.

The rearrangement links TRBV19 to TRBJ2-3; 9 bases map to TRBD1. Trimming removed 7 bases from V and 2 bases from J; junction bases left unmatched: 7. CDR1 is LNHDA and CDR2 is SQIVND in the germline V gene (reference sequence). The CDR3 loop spans 15 amino acids. CDR3 sequence reads: CASTDRDRATDTQYF. Written as DNA, the CDR3 is TGTGCCAGTACCGACCGGGACAGGGCCACAGATACGCAGTATTTT.

The rearrangement uses TRBV11-2 and TRBJ2-1; 10 bases are a match to TRBD2. Losses at the gene ends were 5 bases for V and 7 bases for J; bases not matched to a gene: 11. CDR3 size: 16 residues. Germline V lookup: CDR1 SGHAT, CDR2 FQNNGV. The CDR3 DNA sequence: TGTGCCAGCAGCAAGCCGGGACTAGCGCCAAATAATGAGCAGTTCTTC. Its protein is CASSKPGLAPNNEQFF.

This chain uses TRBV5-1 with TRBJ2-5, with a possible D match to TRBD2 (6 bases). Looked up from germline, CDR1 is SGHRS and CDR2 is YFSETQ. The CDR3 loop spans 13 amino acids. Trimming took 4 bases from V and 4 from J, leaving 11 bases between them. The CDR3 DNA reads TGCGCCAGCAGCGGGGGGAGCGGAGAGACCCAGTACTTC. Its translation: CASSGGSGETQYF.

The chain recombines TRBV20-1 with TRBJ1-5, with no clear D. Between the trimmed V and J ends, which lost 3 bases and 2 bases, there was a span of 8 bases. There are 13 residues in the CDR3. CDR1 DFQATT and CDR2 SNEGSKA come from the germline V gene (reference sequence). The CDR3 region has the DNA TGCAGTGCTAGTGAGTTGGGCAATCAGCCCCAGCATTTT. This sequence encodes CSASELGNQPQHF.

This clone was recorded only once. This chain's CDR3 is CASSVSGRAGTDTQYF. CDR3 bases: TGTGCCAGCAGTGTGTCCGGGAGGGCCGGTACAGATACGCAGTATTTT. This sequence joins TRBV2 and TRBJ2-3, with 8 bases lining up with TRBD2. V lost 4 bases to trimming and J lost 3 bases; unmatched junction nucleotides: 9. This CDR3 has 16 residues. CDR1 and CDR2 from the germline V gene are SNHLY and FYNNEI.

The chain uses TRBV5-5 and TRBJ1-1, with D maybe TRBD1 (5 bases). Trimming cost V 0 bases and J 0 bases, with 9 bases left between them. The CDR3 runs 15 residues. Germline CDR1 SGHKS, CDR2 YYEKEE (reference sequence). The chain's CDR3 is CASSLAGGLNTEAFF. The CDR3 DNA reads as TGTGCCAGCAGCTTGGCCGGGGGGTTGAACACTGAAGCTTTCTTT.